These 19 T cell receptor beta chains were all obtained from the same sample, sequenced in a study of molecular identifiers for immune sequencing clone quantification. TCRdb called the PCR reads again in MiXCR, with one record for every CDR3 protein. The sample lists roughly 24,000 distinct CDR3 sequences; more than 15% were seen once. The material sequenced was naive CD8+ T cells from blood, with Jurkat cell RNA spiked in. The subset here: FACS-sorted CD8+CD4-CCR7+CD45RA+ naive T cells. These TCRs come from a human donor in good health. Some libraries in this study had Jurkat cell RNA spiked in.

Many counts were recorded for this clonotype. The chain links TRBV20-1 to TRBJ2-7, with D possibly being TRBD2 (5 bases). The V gene's germline CDR1 is DFQATT and CDR2 SNEGSKA (reference sequence). The CDR3 length is 14 residues. The ends were cut back, 6 bases at V and 2 bases at J, with 17 bases in the middle. CDR3 protein: CSARSAAEPYEQYF. CDR3 nucleotides: TGCAGTGCCAGGTCCGCAGCGGAACCCTACGAGCAGTACTTC.

This sequence joins TRBV11-3 and TRBJ2-1, with 8 bases aligning to TRBD2. The ends lost 2 bases at V and 1 base at J; junction bases unmatched: 4. Germline V gene sequence: CDR1 SGHNT, CDR2 YENEEA. The CDR3 has 16 amino acids. CDR3 sequence reads: CASSLRGLGSYNEQFF. In nucleotides, the CDR3 is TGTGCCAGCAGCTTACGGGGACTAGGGTCCTACAATGAGCAGTTCTTC.

There are many counts of this clonotype. CDR3 DNA sequence: TGTGCCAGCAGTTTGTCTGGGGGGTTACAAGAGACCCAGTACTTC. Protein product: CASSLSGGLQETQYF. The rearrangement uses TRBV28 and TRBJ2-5, with a weak D call TRBD2 (6 bases). The V gene lost 3 bases and the J gene lost 2 bases, with 13 bases spanning the gap. This CDR3 has 15 residues. Germline V gene data show CDR1 as MDHEN and CDR2 as SYDVKM.

This clonotype has a count of ten or more. The chain uses TRBV11-2 and TRBJ2-7; weak D call: TRBD1 (6 bases). Trimming stripped 4 bases from V and 1 base from J, with 17 bases between. The CDR3 totals 16 residues. CDR1 and CDR2 from the germline V gene are SGHAT and FQNNGV. CDR3 protein: CASSSYYRDTSYEQYF. The CDR3 DNA reads as TGTGCCAGCAGCTCATACTACCGGGACACGTCCTACGAGCAGTACTTC. The complete variable domain, with remaining parts taken from reference TRBV11-2 and TRBJ2-7, reads EAGVAQSPRYKIIEKRQSVAFWCNPISGHATLYWYQQILGQGPKLLIQFQNNGVVDDSQLPKDRFSAERLKGVDSTLKIQPAKLEDSAVYLCASSSYYRDTSYEQYFGPGTRLTVT.

This chain joins TRBV4-1 and TRBJ2-7; a weak D match, TRBD1 (6 bases). Trimming removed 8 bases from V and 4 bases from J, with 21 bases in between. The V gene's germline CDR1 is MGHRA and CDR2 YSYEKL. CDR3 length: 15 residues. Written as DNA, the CDR3 is TGCGCCAGCGGAAACAAACAGGGAACAACGTACGAGCAGTACTTC. This gives the protein CASGNKQGTTYEQYF.

This clonotype was counted at least ten times. V usage is TRBV7-9 and J usage is TRBJ1-5, with 8 bases matching TRBD1. The V segment lost 5 bases and the J segment 4 bases; nucleotides outside the gene matches: 10. CDR1 and CDR2 from the germline V gene are SEHNR and FQNEAQ (reference sequence). CDR3 length equals 16 residues. The CDR3 DNA reads TGTGCCAGCAGCGAAGCAGGGGGCCTGGGAAATCAGCCCCAGCATTTT. Translation: CASSEAGGLGNQPQHF.

This clonotype showed up just once. This sequence may be a read error, since a much larger clone differs from it by one base. The chain carries TRBV29-1 and TRBJ2-1; 12 bases fit TRBD2. The CDR3 is 13 amino acids. Germline V gene data show CDR1 as SQVTM and CDR2 as ANQGSEA. In DNA, the CDR3 is TGCAGCGTCGGGACGGGACTAGCGGGCGAGCGGTTCTTC. Protein: CSVGTGLAGERFF.

This clonotype was observed many times. The chain carries TRBV3-1 and TRBJ1-1, with 7 bases fitting TRBD1. After removal of 0 bases from V and 3 bases from J, the junction contained 4 bases not matched to a gene. The CDR3 has 15 amino acids. Germline CDR1 reads LGHDT; CDR2 reads YNNKEL (reference sequence). The CDR3: CASSQDPGGDTEAFF. In DNA, the CDR3 is TGTGCCAGCAGCCAAGATCCAGGGGGAGACACTGAAGCTTTCTTT.

This clonotype was found many times. The rearrangement links TRBV12-3 or TRBV12-4 to TRBJ2-3, with 11 positions matching TRBD1. J gave up 5 bases and V 8 bases, and 9 bases lay outside the gene matches. CDR3 length equals 15 residues. The CDR3 coding sequence is TGTGCCAGCCAAGAACCGGGACAGGGGGTAGATACGCAGTATTTT. Protein sequence: CASQEPGQGVDTQYF.

This clonotype was counted ten times or more. The rearrangement links TRBV6-5 to TRBJ1-4; D unresolved. Germline V gene sequence: CDR1 MNHEY, CDR2 SVGAGI. CDR3 length: 13 residues. Deletions cut 7 bases from V and 6 bases from J, with 12 bases between. The CDR3 DNA reads TGTGCCAGCAAGGGCAGAAATGATGAAAAACTGTTTTTT. This translates into CASKGRNDEKLFF.

This clonotype appeared many times. CDR3 nucleotide sequence: TGCAGTGCGATTCTAGCGGGAGGAATATTAGATACGCAGTATTTT. Translating it yields CSAILAGGILDTQYF. This chain joins TRBV20-1 and TRBJ2-3; 11 positions match TRBD2. CDR1 is DFQATT and CDR2 is SNEGSKA in the germline V gene (reference sequence). This CDR3 contains 15 residues. With 6 bases clipped from V and 5 bases from J, the junction kept 10 bases outside the gene matches.

Ten or more counts support this clonotype. The chain carries TRBV27 and TRBJ2-3, with D perhaps matching TRBD1 or TRBD2 (6 bases each). In germline, CDR1 is MNHEY, CDR2 SMNVEV (reference sequence). The length of the CDR3 is 15 residues. V dropped 1 base and J dropped 2 bases, with 10 bases sitting between them. CDR3 residues: CASSLYGGPTDTQYF. DNA of the CDR3: TGTGCCAGCAGTTTATATGGGGGGCCCACAGATACGCAGTATTTT.

This clonotype showed up many times. The chain carries TRBV7-9 and TRBJ2-7; D perhaps matches TRBD1 (6 bases). This CDR3 region has 13 residues. V was clipped by 5 bases and J by 4 bases, with 12 bases between them. The germline V gene encodes CDR1 SEHNR and CDR2 FQNEAQ (reference sequence). CDR3: CASSPGHPYEQYF. The CDR3, as DNA: TGTGCCAGCAGCCCGGGACACCCATACGAGCAGTACTTC.

This clonotype has ten or more counts. The chain is built from TRBV27 and TRBJ2-5, with D maybe TRBD2 (6 bases). V lost 2 bases to trimming and J lost 1 base, with 17 bases between them. Germline V lookup: CDR1 MNHEY, CDR2 SMNVEV (reference sequence). There are 17 residues in the CDR3. CDR3 protein: CASSLLGGIGGQETQYF. CDR3 nucleotide sequence: TGTGCCAGCAGTTTACTAGGAGGGATAGGCGGCCAAGAGACCCAGTACTTC.

In its sample, this clonotype was seen many times. This CDR3 is CASSLELAGEETQYF. The DNA for the CDR3 is TGTGCCAGCAGCCTAGAACTAGCGGGGGAAGAGACCCAGTACTTC. The V gene is TRBV3-1, the J gene TRBJ2-5, with 11 nucleotides matching TRBD2. Trimming at V came to 4 bases and at J to 3 bases, leaving 4 bases not matched to a gene. The germline CDR1 and CDR2 sequences are LGHDT and YNNKEL (reference sequence). This CDR3 comprises 15 residues.

There are many counts of this clonotype. The chain is built from TRBV12-3 or TRBV12-4 and TRBJ2-1; 7 bases fit TRBD2. J lost 3 bases, V lost 4 bases, and 18 bases had no gene match. The CDR3 consists of 19 residues. As DNA, the CDR3 is TGTGCCAGCAGTTCATTAGGAGGCCGAGGAGCGGGGAACTACAATGAGCAGTTCTTC. This encodes CASSSLGGRGAGNYNEQFF.

As for this clonotype: A much bigger clone sits one base away, suggesting this may be a read error. V and J are TRBV30 and TRBJ1-1; 7 bases fit TRBD1. The CDR3 length is 16 residues. The germline CDR1 and CDR2 sequences are GTSNPN and SVGIG (reference sequence). CDR3 coding DNA: TGTGCCCGGAGTATAGGAAGGGGGCTATTGAACACTGAAGCTTTCTTT. It specifies CARSIGRGLLNTEAFF.

This clonotype has ten or more counts. The DNA of the CDR3 is TGTGCCAGCAGCTTTCCTATCCGGGACTCCGACTACAATGAGCAGTTCTTC. It encodes CASSFPIRDSDYNEQFF. The rearrangement links TRBV11-2 to TRBJ2-1; D may be TRBD2 (6 bases). V dropped 3 bases and J dropped 3 bases, with 18 bases sitting between them. Germline V lookup: CDR1 SGHAT, CDR2 FQNNGV. This CDR3 comprises 17 residues.

Notes on this clonotype: A clone one base away is much larger, so this may be a read error. The V and J genes are TRBV14 and TRBJ1-1; D is ambiguous. Germline lookup yields CDR1 SGHDN and CDR2 FVKESK. The CDR3 totals 13 residues. CDR3 amino acids: CASNQGLNTEAFF. CDR3 nucleotide sequence: TGTGCCAGCAACCAAGGTCTGAATACTGAAGCTTTCTTT.